Shown below are 17 T cell receptor beta chains from a single sample sequenced in a study of T cells in localized non-small cell lung cancer. Profiling relied on immunoSEQ multiplex PCR, and the TCRdb table lists in-frame clones only, not all of them. Among around 100,000 clones, about nine tenths were seen once, and the ten largest hold about 16%. Specimen: peripheral blood, collected before any cancer treatment. The receptors were gathered from a man aged 35-69 years with stage I squamous cell lung carcinoma.

This clone was observed a few times. J is TRBJ1-5 and V is TRBV19, with 10 bases lining up with TRBD1. Per germline, CDR1 LNHDA and CDR2 SQIVND (reference sequence). J was trimmed by 4 bases and V by 8 bases; bases with no gene match: 2. The CDR3 totals 13 residues. The CDR3: CASSDRGNQPQHF. CDR3 DNA sequence: TGTGCCAGTTCGGACAGGGGGAATCAGCCCCAGCATTTT.

This clone is a singleton in its sample. Written as DNA, the CDR3 is TGTGCCAGCAGTTACTCAGGGGGCGGCAATGAAAAACTGTTTTTT. It encodes CASSYSGGGNEKLFF. This chain connects TRBV6-6 to TRBJ1-4, with 7 positions matching TRBD1. CDR1 and CDR2 from the germline V gene are MNHNY and SVGAGI (reference sequence). V shed 0 bases, J shed 5 bases, and the junction held 3 bases outside the gene matches. This CDR3 is 15 amino acids long.

The chain joins TRBV28 to TRBJ1-2; maybe TRBD1 (5 bases). This CDR3 has 14 amino acids. The V and J ends lost 5 bases and 4 bases respectively, with 14 bases between them. The germline V gene encodes CDR1 MDHEN and CDR2 SYDVKM. The CDR3 loop is CASSLGGFVYGYTF. CDR3 nucleotide sequence: TGTGCCAGCAGTCTCGGGGGATTTGTCTATGGCTACACCTTC.

The chain combines TRBV19 with TRBJ1-1; tentative D call: TRBD1 (5 bases). V was cut by 4 bases and J by 1 base, with 19 bases left in between. There are 17 residues in the CDR3. Germline loops: CDR1 LNHDA, CDR2 SQIVND (reference sequence). The CDR3 DNA is TGTGCCAGTAGTAAAGCAGCGGGGACCCCCACGAACACTGAAGCTTTCTTT. Translating it yields CASSKAAGTPTNTEAFF. Variable domain in full (rest from reference TRBV19 and TRBJ1-1): DGGITQSPKYLFRKEGQNVTLSCEQNLNHDAMYWYRQDPGQGLRLIYYSQIVNDFQKGDIAEGYSVSREKKESFPLTVTSAQKNPTAFYLCASSKAAGTPTNTEAFFGQGTRLTVV.

The chain couples TRBV6-4 to TRBJ2-2, with D possibly matching TRBD2 (5 bases). The germline V gene has CDR1 MRHNA and CDR2 SNTAGT. The CDR3 covers 14 residues. V shed 0 bases and J shed 6 bases, with 8 bases lying between them. CDR3: CASSDSSGSGELFF. CDR3 in DNA: TGTGCCAGCAGTGACTCGAGCGGATCCGGGGAGCTGTTTTTT.

The chain recombines TRBV4-3 with TRBJ2-3; 7 nucleotides align to TRBD1. Germline CDR1 LGHNA, CDR2 YSLEER. There are 14 residues in the CDR3. V lost 5 bases and J lost 5; bases outside the gene matches: 7. CDR3 nucleotides: TGCGCCAGCAGCACCGGGACAGCTCTAGATACGCAGTATTTT. Its protein is CASSTGTALDTQYF.

The rearrangement uses TRBV6-5 and TRBJ2-4; D not certain. Germline assignment: CDR1 MNHEY and CDR2 SVGAGI. The V gene lost 8 bases and the J gene lost 6 bases, with 11 bases spanning the gap. The CDR3 runs 12 residues. The CDR3, as DNA: TGTGCCAGCCAAGAAGGAACAAACATTCAGTACTTC. Translating it yields CASQEGTNIQYF.

This chain links TRBV6-1 with TRBJ2-7, with TRBD1 as a possible D gene (6 bases). CDR1 is MNHNS, CDR2 SASEGT, per germline. Trimming left V 7 bases short and J 2 bases short, with 18 bases between. CDR3 length: 15 residues. The CDR3: CASTHETGGAYEQYF. CDR3 DNA: TGTGCCAGCACCCACGAGACAGGTGGGGCCTACGAGCAGTACTTC.

The V call is TRBV28, the J call TRBJ2-2; D tentatively reads TRBD1 or TRBD2 (5 bases each). Trimming pared 6 bases from V and 5 bases from J, leaving 13 bases between. Germline lookup yields CDR1 MDHEN and CDR2 SYDVKM. The CDR3 has 14 residues. The CDR3 nucleotides are TGTGCCAGCAGCCCTCCGAGGGGAACCGGGGAGCTGTTTTTT. Translated, it gives CASSPPRGTGELFF.

The rearrangement links TRBV14 to TRBJ2-2, with a weak D call TRBD2 (5 bases). The CDR3 totals 13 residues. Germline V lookup: CDR1 SGHDN, CDR2 FVKESK. Deletions cut 1 base from V and 7 bases from J, with 7 bases between. The CDR3 protein is CASSQGRHGELFF. The CDR3, as DNA: TGTGCCAGCAGCCAAGGGAGGCACGGGGAGCTGTTTTTT.

The rearrangement joins TRBV5-1 to TRBJ2-2, with a weak D call TRBD1 (6 bases). Germline lookup yields CDR1 SGHRS and CDR2 YFSETQ. This CDR3 spans 13 amino acids. V lost 3 bases and J 6 bases, leaving 9 bases between the germline ends. CDR3 residues: CASSSQGAGELFF. As DNA, the CDR3 is TGCGCCAGCAGCTCACAGGGAGCCGGGGAGCTGTTTTTT.

The J gene is TRBJ2-1, the V gene TRBV6-1; TRBD2 is a possible D gene (5 bases). The CDR3 has 13 amino acids. CDR1 and CDR2 from the germline V gene are MNHNS and SASEGT. V was pared by 8 bases and J by 5 bases, with 13 bases between. As DNA, the CDR3 is TGTGCCAGCCTCCCCTTGACTAACAATGAGCAGTTCTTC. It specifies CASLPLTNNEQFF.

The V call is TRBV5-4, the J call TRBJ2-3; TRBD2 agrees at 7 bases. Looked up from germline, CDR1 is SGHNT and CDR2 is YYREEE (reference sequence). The V and J ends lost 2 bases and 6 bases, in that order; junction bases with no gene match: 9. This CDR3 is built from 15 residues. CDR3 DNA sequence: TGTGCCAGCAGCTTCCCCAGCGGGGATGGTGATACGCAGTATTTT. Translated: CASSFPSGDGDTQYF.

The gene calls are TRBV2 and TRBJ1-5, with D possibly being TRBD1 (5 bases). CDR3 length: 15 amino acids. Germline CDR1 SNHLY, CDR2 FYNNEI. V dropped 8 bases and J dropped 0 bases, with 14 bases sitting between them. CDR3: CASRMTDYSNQPQHF. The CDR3 DNA reads TGTGCCAGCCGTATGACAGATTATAGCAATCAGCCCCAGCATTTT.

In its sample, this clone was seen once. The chain combines TRBV7-2 with TRBJ1-1; possible D gene TRBD1, 6 bases. Germline V gives CDR1 SGHTA, CDR2 FQGNSA. Deletions cut 5 bases from V and 1 base from J, with 8 bases between. CDR3 length equals 13 residues. The CDR3 DNA reads as TGTGCCAGCAGCGAAGGGGGGAACACTGAAGCTTTCTTT. Amino acid sequence: CASSEGGNTEAFF.

The chain recombines TRBV4-3 with TRBJ2-5; a possible D gene is TRBD2 (5 bases). The germline CDR1 and CDR2 sequences are LGHNA and YSLEER. Trimming removed 0 bases at V and 7 bases at J, with 9 bases between. This CDR3 region has 13 residues. The CDR3 region is CASSQDKGGTQYF. The CDR3 DNA follows: TGCGCCAGCAGCCAAGATAAAGGAGGGACCCAGTACTTC.

The chain links TRBV5-6 to TRBJ1-5; TRBD1 aligns across 8 bases. Germline lookup yields CDR1 SGHDT and CDR2 YYEEEE. This CDR3 spans 15 amino acids. V dropped 3 bases and J dropped 2; count of bases not matched to a gene: 4. CDR3 residues: CASSYTGGGNQPQHF. In DNA, the CDR3 is TGTGCCAGCAGCTATACAGGGGGAGGCAATCAGCCCCAGCATTTT.